This is a list of T cell receptor beta chains from one sample in a study of shared clonotypes between healthy human individuals. Clones were read by immunoSEQ multiplex PCR, and TCRdb kept only the in-frame ones, dropping some. The data contain roughly 2.1 million clones, 90% to 95% of them singletons. Sequencing used naive CD8+ T cells from PBMCs. The receptors derive from a man aged 18 to 30 in good health. Some clones in this sample may be carry-over from other donors' samples. Each CDR3 is given with its conserved first and last residue. The D gene is left open where the match is weak. Not every row has a clone size; where given, it reads once, few, many or a size class.

V gene	J gene	D gene	clone size	CDR3 protein	CDR3 DNA
TRBV5-1	TRBJ2-6	.	.	CASRQGSPVLTF	TGCGCCAGCAGACAGGGTTCTCCCGTCCTGACTTTC
TRBV9	TRBJ1-2	.	.	CASSREDILNYGYTF	TGTGCCAGCAGCAGGGAGGACATCCTAAACTATGGCTACACCTTC
TRBV4-1	TRBJ1-2	TRBD1	.	CASSQVRGRQGGTYGYTF	TGCGCCAGCAGCCAAGTGCGGGGTAGGCAGGGGGGGACCTATGGCTACACCTTC
TRBV7-8	TRBJ2-1	.	.	CASSLVLETINEQFF	TGTGCCAGCAGCTTAGTTCTAGAGACCATCAATGAGCAGTTCTTC
TRBV7-2	TRBJ2-1	TRBD2	.	CASSSRTSGIIYNEQFF	TGTGCCAGCAGCTCTCGGACTAGCGGGATCATTTACAATGAGCAGTTCTTC
TRBV2	TRBJ1-2	.	.	CASRDTSNYYGYTF	TGTGCCAGCAGGGACACCTCTAACTACTATGGCTACACCTTC
TRBV4-3	TRBJ2-7	.	.	CASSQRRTANYEQYF	TGCGCCAGCAGCCAACGTCGTACAGCCAACTACGAGCAGTACTTC
TRBV15	TRBJ2-7	.	.	CATRADLGSDEQYF	TGTGCCACCAGAGCCGACCTAGGTTCCGACGAGCAGTACTTC
TRBV6-5	TRBJ1-4	.	.	CASSLDSFSTNEKLFF	TGTGCCAGCAGTTTGGACAGTTTCTCAACTAATGAAAAACTGTTTTTT
TRBV6-5	TRBJ1-2	.	.	CASSYSPYYGYTF	TGTGCCAGCAGTTACTCCCCATATTATGGCTACACCTTC
TRBV30	TRBJ1-1	.	.	CAWNDGREAFF	TGTGCCTGGAATGACGGGCGCGAAGCTTTCTTT
TRBV27	TRBJ2-3	.	.	CASSRTSSTDTQYF	TGTGCCAGTAGCAGGACCTCTAGCACAGATACGCAGTATTTT
TRBV7-9	TRBJ2-5	TRBD1	once	CASSSDRGKETQYF	TGTGCCAGCAGTTCCGACAGGGGGAAAGAGACCCAGTACTTC
TRBV7-9	TRBJ2-3	TRBD2	.	CASSFPSGSTDTQYF	TGTGCCAGCAGCTTTCCTAGCGGGAGCACAGATACGCAGTATTTT
TRBV19	TRBJ2-1	.	.	CASRPQGDNEQFF	TGTGCCAGTAGGCCCCAGGGAGACAATGAGCAGTTCTTC
TRBV19	TRBJ2-7	TRBD2	.	CASSERTSGGYEQYF	TGTGCCAGTAGTGAGCGGACTAGCGGAGGCTACGAGCAGTACTTC
TRBV7-3	TRBJ2-1	TRBD2	once	CASRDLEREHNEQFF	TGTGCCAGCAGGGACCTCGAGCGGGAGCACAATGAGCAGTTCTTC
TRBV14	TRBJ2-1	.	.	CASSLGGNEQFF	TGTGCCAGCAGCCTTGGGGGAAATGAGCAGTTCTTC
TRBV4-3	TRBJ1-1	TRBD1	.	CASSQPTGRAFF	TGCGCCAGCAGCCAACCGACAGGGAGAGCTTTCTTT
TRBV9	TRBJ2-2	TRBD2	once	CASSVGGGLATGELFF	TGTGCCAGCAGCGTAGGGGGCGGACTAGCGACCGGGGAGCTGTTTTTT
TRBV25-1	TRBJ2-7	.	.	CAPQTVSYEQYF	TGTGCCCCCCAAACAGTATCCTACGAGCAGTACTTC
TRBV5-1	TRBJ2-7	TRBD2	.	CASSLGPGLAGASAYEQYF	TGCGCCAGCAGCTTGGGGCCGGGACTAGCGGGAGCTTCGGCCTACGAGCAGTACTTC
TRBV7-9	TRBJ2-1	TRBD2	.	CASSPREGEQFF	TGTGCCAGCAGCCCCCGGGAGGGTGAGCAGTTCTTC